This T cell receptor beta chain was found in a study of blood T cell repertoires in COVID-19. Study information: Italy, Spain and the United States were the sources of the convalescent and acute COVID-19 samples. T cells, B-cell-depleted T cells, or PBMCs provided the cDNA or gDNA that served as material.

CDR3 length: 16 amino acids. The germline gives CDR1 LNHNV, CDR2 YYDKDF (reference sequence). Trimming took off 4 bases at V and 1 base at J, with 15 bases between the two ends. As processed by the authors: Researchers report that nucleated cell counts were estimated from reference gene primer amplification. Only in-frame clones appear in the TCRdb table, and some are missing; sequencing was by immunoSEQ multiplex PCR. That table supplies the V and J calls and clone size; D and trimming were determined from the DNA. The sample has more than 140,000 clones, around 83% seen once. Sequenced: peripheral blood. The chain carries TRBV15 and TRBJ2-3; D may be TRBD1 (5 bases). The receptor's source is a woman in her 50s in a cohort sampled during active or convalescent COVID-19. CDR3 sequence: CATSNLRGSGTDTQYF. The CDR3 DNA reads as TGTGCCACCAGCAACCTTAGGGGTTCAGGCACAGATACGCAGTATTTT. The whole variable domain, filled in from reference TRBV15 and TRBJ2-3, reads DAMVIQNPRYQVTQFGKPVTLSCSQTLNHNVMYWYQQKSSQAPKLLFHYYDKDFNNEADTPDNFQSRRPNTSFCFLDIRSPGLGDTAMYLCATSNLRGSGTDTQYFGPGTRLTVL.